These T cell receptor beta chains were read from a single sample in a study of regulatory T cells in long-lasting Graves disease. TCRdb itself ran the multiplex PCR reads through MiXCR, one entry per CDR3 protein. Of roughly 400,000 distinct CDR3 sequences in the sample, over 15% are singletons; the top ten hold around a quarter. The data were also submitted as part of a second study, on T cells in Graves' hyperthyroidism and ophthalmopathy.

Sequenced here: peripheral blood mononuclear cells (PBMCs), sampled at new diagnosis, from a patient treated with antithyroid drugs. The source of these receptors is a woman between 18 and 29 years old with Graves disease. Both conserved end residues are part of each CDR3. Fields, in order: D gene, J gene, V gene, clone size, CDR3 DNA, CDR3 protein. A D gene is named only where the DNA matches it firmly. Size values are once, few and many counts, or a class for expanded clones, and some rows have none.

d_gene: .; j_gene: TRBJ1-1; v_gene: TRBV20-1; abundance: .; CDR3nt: TGCAGTGCTACCCCTGTGGGGGTGAACACTGAAGCTTTCTTT; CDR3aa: CSATPVGVNTEAFF
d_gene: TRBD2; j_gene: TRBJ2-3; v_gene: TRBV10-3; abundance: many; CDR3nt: TGTGCCATCAGTGGTTCGCTAGCGGGCACAGATACGCAGTATTTT; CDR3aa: CAISGSLAGTDTQYF
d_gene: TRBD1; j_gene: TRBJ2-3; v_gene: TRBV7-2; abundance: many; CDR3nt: TGTGCCAGCAGTCCCTCACGTGGGACAGGGGGAACAACGCAGTATTTT; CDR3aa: CASSPSRGTGGTTQYF
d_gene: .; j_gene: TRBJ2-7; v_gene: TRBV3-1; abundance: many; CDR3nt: TGTGCCAGCAGCCAAGTTGACGGCTACGAGCAGTACTTC; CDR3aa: CASSQVDGYEQYF
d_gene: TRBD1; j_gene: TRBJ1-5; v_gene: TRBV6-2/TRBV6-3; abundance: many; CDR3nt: TGTGCCAGCAGTTCAACCGGGACAGGGAATCGGCGCAATCAGCCCCAGCATTTT; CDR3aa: CASSSTGTGNRRNQPQHF
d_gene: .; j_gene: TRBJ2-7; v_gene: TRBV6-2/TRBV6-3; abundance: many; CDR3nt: TGTGCCAGCAAACTAGCCGCCTACGAGCAGTACTTC; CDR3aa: CASKLAAYEQYF
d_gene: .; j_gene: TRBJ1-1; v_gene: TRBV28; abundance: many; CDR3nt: TGTGCCAGCGGTCCAGGGGCTGGCACTGAAGCTTTCTTT; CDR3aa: CASGPGAGTEAFF
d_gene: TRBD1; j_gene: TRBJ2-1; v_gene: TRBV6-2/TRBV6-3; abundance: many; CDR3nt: TGTGCCAGCCAGGGGGCTAATGAGCAGTTCTTC; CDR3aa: CASQGANEQFF
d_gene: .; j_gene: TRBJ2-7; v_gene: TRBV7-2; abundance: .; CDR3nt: TGTGCCAGCAGCTTAGCGCATCGCCAATCCTACGAGCAGTACTTC; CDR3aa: CASSLAHRQSYEQYF
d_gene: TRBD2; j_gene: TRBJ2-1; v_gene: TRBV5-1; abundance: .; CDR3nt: TGCGCCAGCAGCCATTTCTCCATCAGCGGGGAGCACAATGAGCAGTTCTTC; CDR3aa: CASSHFSISGEHNEQFF
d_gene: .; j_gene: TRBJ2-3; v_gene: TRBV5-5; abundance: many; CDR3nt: TGTGCCAGCAGCTCGGGGGCGATTAGCACAGATACGCAGTATTTT; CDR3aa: CASSSGAISTDTQYF
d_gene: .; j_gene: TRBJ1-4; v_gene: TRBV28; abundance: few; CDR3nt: TGTGCCAGCAAGGACGGGGGAACTAATGAAAAACTGTTTTTT; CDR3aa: CASKDGGTNEKLFF
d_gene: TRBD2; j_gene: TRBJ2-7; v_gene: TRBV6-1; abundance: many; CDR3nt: TGTGCCAGCAGCACTCGGACTAGCGGGAGCTACGAGCAGTACTTC; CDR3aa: CASSTRTSGSYEQYF
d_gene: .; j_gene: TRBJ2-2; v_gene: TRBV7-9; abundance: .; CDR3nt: TGTGCCAGCAGCCTTGGGGACACCTACACCGGGGAGCTGTTTTTT; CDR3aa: CASSLGDTYTGELFF
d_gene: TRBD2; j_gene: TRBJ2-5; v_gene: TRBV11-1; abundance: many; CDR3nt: TGTGCCAGCAGCATCACCAGACTAGCTCAGACCCAGTACTTC; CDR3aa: CASSITRLAQTQYF
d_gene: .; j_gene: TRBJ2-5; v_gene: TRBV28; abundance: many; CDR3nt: TGTGCCAGCAGTATGGCGGGGGCTATGGAGACCCAGTACTTC; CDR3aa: CASSMAGAMETQYF
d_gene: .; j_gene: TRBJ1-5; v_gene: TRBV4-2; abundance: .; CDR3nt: TGTGCCAGCAGCCCCCTCAGCGGGAGCAATCAGCCCCAGCATTTT; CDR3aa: CASSPLSGSNQPQHF